The 8 T cell receptor beta chains presented below share a single source sample, sequenced in a study of identical twins. TCRdb reprocessed the 5' RACE reads with MiXCR, giving one entry per CDR3 protein. Of 600,000 to 700,000 distinct CDR3 sequences listed, around 21% are singletons. Another study also made use of these data, one on T cells expressing NK-cell markers.

Source material: PBMCs. These receptor sequences come from a woman under 30 in good health.

This clonotype was recorded at least ten times. The chain is built from TRBV9 and TRBJ2-3; TRBD1 matches at 7 bases. Looked up from germline, CDR1 is SGDLS and CDR2 is YYNGEE. V lost 4 bases, J lost 5 bases, and 7 bases stayed unmatched. CDR3 length equals 14 residues. CDR3 sequence: CASSHRGEGDTQYF. In nucleotides, the CDR3 is TGTGCCAGCAGCCACAGGGGAGAGGGAGATACGCAGTATTTT.

This clonotype has only a few counts. The chain carries TRBV11-2 and TRBJ2-1; 10 bases fit TRBD2. CDR1 and CDR2 (germline): SGHAT, FQNNGV. Unmatched junction bases numbered 12, after V lost 1 base and J lost 6 bases. The length of the CDR3 is 18 residues. The CDR3 DNA is TGTGCCAGCAGCTTAGTTTCCGGCCCTAGCGGGAGAAGCAATGAGCAGTTCTTC. Amino acid sequence: CASSLVSGPSGRSNEQFF.

At least ten counts were recorded for this clonotype. The chain joins TRBV20-1 to TRBJ2-1; TRBD1 might be the D (6 bases). V lost 6 bases and J 4 bases, leaving 7 bases between the germline ends. In germline, CDR1 is DFQATT, CDR2 SNEGSKA (reference sequence). The CDR3 length is 11 residues. The CDR3 bases are TGCAGTGCCAGGGGATACAATGAGCAGTTCTTC. Translated: CSARGYNEQFF.

The table lists this clonotype with a few counts. This chain links TRBV12-3 or TRBV12-4 with TRBJ1-1, with 8 bases that match TRBD1. The CDR3 has 18 amino acids. V was pared by 5 bases and J by 6 bases, with 20 bases of the junction left unmatched. The CDR3 reads CASSTIGQGNWLAAEAFF. The CDR3 coding sequence is TGTGCCAGCAGTACGATTGGACAGGGAAACTGGTTAGCCGCTGAAGCTTTCTTT.

The chain is built from TRBV7-3 and TRBJ2-1; 10 nucleotides match TRBD2. CDR3 length: 14 residues. J gave up 9 bases and V 6 bases, and 8 bases lay outside the gene matches. Germline V gene data show CDR1 as SGHTA and CDR2 as FQGTGA. In DNA, the CDR3 is TGTGCCAGCAGTAAAGCGGGGGGGCACGCTGAGCAGTTCTTC. Its protein product is CASSKAGGHAEQFF.

At least ten counts were recorded for this clonotype. This chain joins TRBV29-1 and TRBJ2-6; D is uncertain. CDR3 size: 12 residues. The germline V and J ends were trimmed by 3 bases and 4 bases, with 4 bases remaining between them. Germline CDR1 is SQVTM and CDR2 is ANQGSEA. The CDR3 sequence is CSVESGANVLTF. CDR3 DNA: TGCAGCGTTGAGTCGGGGGCCAACGTCCTGACTTTC.

The chain carries TRBV12-3 or TRBV12-4 and TRBJ1-1; 7 bases align to TRBD1. CDR3 length equals 20 residues. The V and J ends lost 6 bases and 5 bases, in that order; junction bases with no gene match: 27. The CDR3 DNA follows: TGTGCCAGCAGCCCGAGCAGAGGGGGCCGAACCACCAGTCTTTTAACTGAAGCTTTCTTT. Protein sequence: CASSPSRGGRTTSLLTEAFF.

The V and J genes are TRBV11-1 and TRBJ2-1; 10 positions agree with TRBD2. This CDR3 is built from 20 residues. J lost 3 bases, V lost 2 bases, and 16 bases had no gene match. CDR1 is SGHAT and CDR2 is FQDESV in the germline V gene (reference sequence). The CDR3 here is CASSLLRFIAGGNSYNEQFF. The CDR3 nucleotides read TGTGCCAGCAGCTTACTTCGGTTTATAGCGGGGGGTAATAGCTACAATGAGCAGTTCTTC. The variable domain in full, with the rest retrieved from reference TRBV11-1 and TRBJ2-1, is EAEVAQSPRYKITEKSQAVAFWCDPISGHATLYWYRQILGQGPELLVQFQDESVVDDSQLPKDRFSAERLKGVDSTLKIQPAELGDSAMYLCASSLLRFIAGGNSYNEQFFGPGTRLTVL.